Reported below is one TCR beta chain. The sample originates from a study of blood T cell repertoires in COVID-19. Across the whole study: Specimens from acute and convalescent COVID-19 originated in the United States, Italy and Spain. The analysed material was cDNA or gDNA that came from T cells, B-cell-depleted T cells, or PBMCs.

Only in-frame clones appear in the TCRdb table, and some are missing; sequencing was by immunoSEQ multiplex PCR. The repertoire has fewer than 200,000 clones, around 67% of them found once; the top ten carry approximately 3%. The CDR3 runs to 13 residues. V shed 6 bases and J shed 3 bases, with 12 bases lying between them. Material: peripheral blood. The sequence was obtained from a woman aged 80 or over with acute or convalescent COVID-19. V gene TRBV12-3 or TRBV12-4 combines with J gene TRBJ2-7, with TRBD1 as a possible D gene (5 bases). CDR3 coding DNA: TGTGCCAGCAGAGTTCAGGGCATCTACGAGCAGTACTTC. Its protein product is CASRVQGIYEQYF.